These 22 T cell receptor beta chains came from one sample sequenced in a study of spatial heterogeneity in lung cancer. TCRdb passed the 5' RACE reads through MiXCR, listing each CDR3 protein once. The sample shows tens of thousands of distinct CDR3 sequences, about 9.8% of them seen only once. Time point: blood at routine non-recurrence follow-up after resection. The sample was PBMCs, taken at follow-up. The receptors originated from a male donor with early-stage non-small cell lung cancer.

This clonotype was seen a handful of times. This rearrangement joins TRBV28 to TRBJ2-5, with TRBD1 matching 7 bases. Trimming took 4 bases from V and 4 from J; bases not matched to a gene: 15. This CDR3 is 17 amino acids long. Germline V gives CDR1 MDHEN, CDR2 SYDVKM. CDR3: CASSSPLEGARGETQYF. The DNA for the CDR3 is TGTGCCAGCAGTTCCCCGCTTGAGGGGGCTAGAGGAGAGACCCAGTACTTC.

This clonotype was counted between two and nine times. V is TRBV7-2 and J is TRBJ2-3, with D possibly being TRBD1 (6 bases). The germline CDR1 and CDR2 sequences are SGHTA and FQGNSA. The CDR3 consists of 14 residues. V shed 2 bases and J shed 6 bases, with 12 bases lying between them. This CDR3 is CASSLTTGFDTQYF. The CDR3 region has the DNA TGTGCCAGCAGCTTAACTACAGGGTTTGATACGCAGTATTTT.

The chain combines TRBV4-2 with TRBJ2-3; 7 bases are a match to TRBD2. V was pared by 4 bases and J by 0 bases, with 10 bases of the junction left unmatched. The CDR3 consists of 17 residues. The V gene's germline CDR1 is LGHNA and CDR2 YNFKEQ. CDR3 amino acids: CASSRSLGGKSTDTQYF. CDR3 DNA sequence: TGTGCCAGCAGCCGATCCCTGGGGGGGAAGAGCACAGATACGCAGTATTTT.

The V gene is TRBV25-1, the J gene TRBJ2-3, with D tentatively TRBD1 (6 bases). The ends were cut back, 3 bases at V and 6 bases at J, with 13 bases in the middle. The CDR3 covers 14 residues. Germline assignment: CDR1 MGHDK and CDR2 SYGVNS. CDR3 nucleotide sequence: TGTGCCAGCAGTGAGGATGCAGGGGCGGATACGCAGTATTTT. Protein: CASSEDAGADTQYF.

This clonotype has only a few counts. The chain links TRBV28 to TRBJ1-4; 7 positions match TRBD1. The germline V gene encodes CDR1 MDHEN and CDR2 SYDVKM. This CDR3 has 14 residues. Germline trimming cut 5 bases from V and 6 bases from J; bases unmatched to any gene: 6. DNA for the CDR3: TGTGCCAGCAGTCGACGCGGGACAGATGAAAAACTGTTTTTT. Its translation is CASSRRGTDEKLFF. Filled out from reference TRBV28 and TRBJ1-4, the complete variable domain reads DVKVTQSSRYLVKRTGEKVFLECVQDMDHENMFWYRQDPGLGLRLIYFSYDVKMKEKGDIPEGYSVSREKKERFSLILESASTNQTSMYLCASSRRGTDEKLFFGSGTQLSVL.

V and J are TRBV20-1 and TRBJ1-5; a possible D gene is TRBD1 (5 bases). The germline V gene has CDR1 DFQATT and CDR2 SNEGSKA (reference sequence). CDR3 size: 14 residues. The V end lost 6 bases, the J end lost 4 bases, and 16 bases lay between the germline ends. Written as DNA, the CDR3 is TGCAGTGCGAAACAGGTGGGCGGAAATCAGCCCCAGCATTTT. This encodes CSAKQVGGNQPQHF.

This clonotype came up many times. The V and J genes are TRBV27 and TRBJ2-7; TRBD1 matches 7 bases. The germline gives CDR1 MNHEY, CDR2 SMNVEV (reference sequence). V was clipped by 3 bases and J by 5 bases; unmatched bases: 4. CDR3 size: 13 residues. The CDR3 is CASSFDRAHEQYF. The DNA for the CDR3 is TGTGCCAGCAGTTTCGACAGGGCACACGAGCAGTACTTC.

The table lists this clonotype with many counts. V and J are TRBV28 and TRBJ2-7, with no clear D. The CDR3 runs to 11 residues. V was trimmed by 4 bases and J by 4 bases, leaving 5 bases between them. CDR1 is MDHEN, CDR2 SYDVKM, per germline. Here the CDR3 DNA reads TGTGCCAGCAGTTCATTATACGAGCAGTACTTC. This sequence encodes CASSSLYEQYF. Full variable domain (rest looked up from reference TRBV28 and TRBJ2-7): DVKVTQSSRYLVKRTGEKVFLECVQDMDHENMFWYRQDPGLGLRLIYFSYDVKMKEKGDIPEGYSVSREKKERFSLILESASTNQTSMYLCASSSLYEQYFGPGTRLTVT.

This clonotype is termed medium-sized. The chain is built from TRBV7-9 and TRBJ1-5; D call uncertain. This CDR3 contains 13 residues. Germline V gene sequence: CDR1 SEHNR, CDR2 FQNEAQ (reference sequence). V was cut by 1 base and J by 7 bases, with 8 bases left in between. The chain's CDR3 is CASSLGRDQPQHF. In DNA form, the CDR3 reads TGTGCCAGCAGCTTAGGTAGAGACCAGCCCCAGCATTTT.

This clonotype was seen a single time. The gene calls are TRBV5-1 and TRBJ2-3; no clear D gene. The CDR3 covers 14 residues. V lost 0 bases to trimming and J lost 2 bases, with 7 bases between them. Germline-derived CDR1 and CDR2 are SGHRS and YFSETQ. CDR3 region: CASSLDLPTDTQYF. The CDR3 region has the DNA TGCGCCAGCAGCTTGGACCTACCCACAGATACGCAGTATTTT.

This clonotype was observed a few times. The genes are TRBV7-2 and TRBJ1-6; no clear D. Germline CDR1 reads SGHTA; CDR2 reads FQGNSA. V lost 1 base to trimming and J lost 9 bases, with 19 bases between them. The CDR3 loop spans 17 amino acids. The CDR3 reads CASSLDPGGSGSSPLHF. The CDR3 DNA sequence: TGTGCCAGCAGCTTAGATCCGGGAGGCAGTGGGTCTTCACCCCTCCACTTT.

This clonotype was observed many times. This chain joins TRBV11-2 and TRBJ2-7, with D uncertain. This CDR3 has 12 amino acids. Trimming left V 5 bases short and J 4 bases short, with 9 bases between. Germline CDR1 is SGHAT and CDR2 is FQNNGV. CDR3 DNA: TGTGCCAGCAGCCCAGACGGATACGAGCAGTACTTC. Its protein is CASSPDGYEQYF.

The J gene is TRBJ1-1, the V gene TRBV12-3 or TRBV12-4; perhaps TRBD1 as D (6 bases). CDR3 length: 13 amino acids. Trimming left V 6 bases short and J 4 bases short, with 12 bases between. CDR3 residues: CASSRDRFTEAFF. The CDR3, as DNA: TGTGCCAGCAGCCGTGACAGGTTCACTGAAGCTTTCTTT.

This clonotype has a handful of counts. J is TRBJ2-7 and V is TRBV7-6; 13 bases line up with TRBD2. CDR1 is SGHVS, CDR2 FNYEAQ, per germline. The trim removed 2 bases at V and 5 bases at J, leaving 3 bases unmatched. The CDR3 length is 15 residues. The chain's CDR3 is CASSLTSGGGHEQYF. Written as DNA, the CDR3 is TGTGCCAGCAGCTTAACTAGCGGGGGGGGTCACGAGCAGTACTTC.

Details on this clonotype: A much larger clone differs from this one at a single base, so this may be a read error. This rearrangement joins TRBV5-1 to TRBJ2-7, with D possibly matching TRBD1 (5 bases). V gave up 4 bases and J gave up 1 base, with 12 bases separating them. Germline loops: CDR1 SGHRS, CDR2 YFSETQ. The CDR3 contains 14 residues. This CDR3 reads CASSQLQDSYEQYF. CDR3 coding DNA: TGCGCCAGCAGCCAACTACAGGATTCCTACGAGCAGTACTTC.

The sample holds many counts of this clonotype. The chain joins TRBV9 to TRBJ2-1, with 8 bases matching TRBD2. Germline V gene lookup returns CDR1 SGDLS and CDR2 YYNGEE. V shed 3 bases and J 3 bases; nucleotides not matched to a gene: 11. The CDR3 sequence is 17 residues long. The CDR3 DNA follows: TGTGCCAGCAGCGCCAGCCCAGGACTAGCTAACTACAATGAGCAGTTCTTC. As protein: CASSASPGLANYNEQFF.

V is TRBV29-1 and J is TRBJ2-5; D remains unclear. CDR3 length: 13 amino acids. The germline V and J ends were trimmed by 4 bases and 0 bases, with 9 bases remaining between them. Germline CDR1 reads SQVTM; CDR2 reads ANQGSEA. The CDR3 reads CSVVNTHQETQYF. The CDR3 nucleotides are TGCAGCGTTGTCAACACACACCAAGAGACCCAGTACTTC.

This clonotype occurred many times. The V gene is TRBV5-1, the J gene TRBJ1-2, with TRBD1 as a possible D gene (5 bases). The V gene lost 0 bases and the J gene lost 6 bases, with 12 bases spanning the gap. Germline V gene lookup returns CDR1 SGHRS and CDR2 YFSETQ. This CDR3 comprises 14 residues. CDR3 nucleotides: TGCGCCAGCAGCTTGGGACAGACCCGAAATGGCTACACCTTC. Its protein is CASSLGQTRNGYTF.

There are many counts of this clonotype. The genes are TRBV10-3 and TRBJ2-7; 8 bases map to TRBD1. Trimming took 5 bases from V and 0 from J; bases not matched to a gene: 6. This CDR3 has 15 amino acids. Looked up from germline, CDR1 is ENHRY and CDR2 is SYGVKD. The CDR3 spells CAISRQGRSSYEQYF. In DNA form, the CDR3 reads TGTGCCATCAGTAGACAGGGGAGGAGCTCCTACGAGCAGTACTTC.

CDR3 bases: TGCAGTGCTAGAGATATTCAGAATAGCAATCAGCCCCAGCATTTT. The encoded protein is CSARDIQNSNQPQHF. V and J are TRBV20-1 and TRBJ1-5; D uncertain. The length of the CDR3 is 15 residues. V gave up 0 bases and J gave up 0 bases, with 9 bases separating them. Germline values: CDR1 DFQATT, CDR2 SNEGSKA (reference sequence).

This clonotype was counted a few times. The chain uses TRBV21-1 and TRBJ2-7; the tabulated D call, TRBD1, remains unverified against the DNA. TRBV21-1 is a documented pseudogene. The CDR3 consists of 14 residues. DNA of the CDR3: TGTGCCAGCAGCAAAGAGGGGGTCTCCTACGAGCAGTACTTC. Its protein is CASSKEGVSYEQYF.

This clonotype was detected ten times or more. The chain has TRBV6-5 and TRBJ1-4; TRBD1 might be the D (5 bases). Trimming left V 2 bases short and J 3 bases short, with 10 bases between. The CDR3 consists of 15 residues. The germline V gene has CDR1 MNHEY and CDR2 SVGAGI. The CDR3 sequence: CASSYGGLANEKLFF. In nucleotides, the CDR3 is TGTGCCAGCAGTTACGGGGGGTTAGCTAATGAAAAACTGTTTTTT.